This TCR beta chain was profiled in a study of shared clonotypes between healthy human individuals. Naive CD8 cells comprised CD45RO-negative, CCR7-positively selected cells, excluding terminally differentiated effector memory CD45RA+ cells. This clone was seen only a few times. Its antigen is unknown. On sorted subsets, replicate PCRs used 200 to 250 ng DNA, or approximately 33,000 T cell genomes. The protocol was immunoSEQ multiplex PCR, while the TCRdb copy is restricted to in-frame clones and leaves out a portion. The sample holds millions of clones; about 95% are singletons and the top ten take about 1.1%. Points from the study as a whole: Richness estimates generally favored naive over memory subsets.

Germline trimming cut 4 bases from V and 0 bases from J; bases unmatched to any gene: 2. The CDR3 runs 15 residues. Germline V CDR1 and CDR2: LGHNA, YSLEER. The sample taken for sequencing was naive CD8+ T cells sorted from blood. The receptor was derived from a man younger than 35 in good health. The J gene is TRBJ2-2, the V gene TRBV4-3; TRBD2 aligns across 7 bases. CDR3 nucleotide sequence: TGCGCCAGCAGCCCCGGGGGGACGAACACCGGGGAGCTGTTTTTT. Amino acids: CASSPGGTNTGELFF.